The rows below give T cell receptor beta chains drawn from one sample of a study of blood T cell repertoires in COVID-19. The data were produced by immunoSEQ multiplex PCR, yet TCRdb's version contains in-frame clones alone and is incomplete. This table has approximately 240,000 clones, approximately 86% appearing once. Source material: PBMCs or T cells enriched from blood (not recorded which). These receptor sequences come from a woman between 25 and 40 years old with acute COVID-19. Each CDR3 is given without its conserved first and last residue. Clone sizes are given selectively: once, few, many, or a class where the clone is expanded.

TRBJ2-7 | . | TRBV28 | ATRTASYEQY
TRBJ1-2 | . | TRBV4-3 | ASSQDAGMSGYT
TRBJ2-3 | . | TRBV30 | AGADSSADTQY
TRBJ2-3 | . | TRBV3-1/TRBV3-2 | ASSQARGLSTQY
TRBJ1-6 | . | TRBV5-6 | ASSLLGGAPGVALH
TRBJ1-2 | once | TRBV28 | ASSSYRGRDGYT
TRBJ2-5 | . | TRBV2 | ASSVRDRVETQY
TRBJ2-3 | once | TRBV29-1 | SVVLIESGSYTDTQY
TRBJ2-5 | few | TRBV7-2 | ASSSQYQETQY
TRBJ1-2 | . | TRBV30 | AWVGGDGHYGYT
TRBJ1-1 | few | TRBV18 | ASSLQGRNTEAF
TRBJ2-1 | . | TRBV27 | ASSLISSNEQF
TRBJ2-7 | . | TRBV2 | ASRVAGGPYEQY
TRBJ1-4 | . | TRBV6-5 | ASISPGQGAEKLF
TRBJ1-1 | . | TRBV27 | ASNDRGPPNTEAF
TRBJ1-6 | . | TRBV6-5 | ASSYTGLEGSPLH
TRBJ2-7 | once | TRBV6-2/TRBV6-3 | ASSYAGVPEQY
TRBJ2-7 | . | TRBV28 | ASSPPSGLAGAVNEQY
TRBJ1-2 | . | TRBV6-5 | ASSVGGLSSYT
TRBJ2-3 | . | TRBV7-9 | ASSFGRSTDTQY
TRBJ2-5 | . | TRBV7-3 | ASSERGGLRETQY
TRBJ2-3 | . | TRBV19 | ASKGQVHTDTQY
TRBJ2-7 | . | TRBV19 | ASSERGYEQY
TRBJ1-5 | . | TRBV30 | AWSVEFGAHQPQH
TRBJ2-7 | . | TRBV7-2 | ASSPGQGSDDEQY
TRBJ2-7 | . | TRBV19 | ASSLGTGEYEQY
TRBJ1-1 | . | TRBV2 | ASSERRLNTEAF
TRBJ2-3 | . | TRBV3-1/TRBV3-2 | ASSPTSGGRTDTQY
TRBJ1-1 | few | TRBV25-1 | ASRPKSQTALFTEAF
TRBJ2-3 | . | TRBV19 | ATSLRGMYSRTSGGVNTYTQY
TRBJ1-2 | few | TRBV27 | ASSLGGERRYT
TRBJ2-6 | once | TRBV6-6 | ASSYEGVGANVLT
TRBJ1-4 | few | TRBV28 | ASSTSGDRGNEKLF
TRBJ2-5 | . | TRBV6-1 | ASSEMPSAPRAQY
TRBJ2-1 | . | TRBV19 | ASSIYGGLSEQF
TRBJ1-1 | . | TRBV28 | ASSPVFILSLNTEAF
TRBJ1-1 | few | TRBV6-5 | ASSPGTANTEAF
TRBJ2-1 | . | TRBV27 | ASWRTENEQF
TRBJ2-1 | . | TRBV12-5 | ASGLVLGAASSYNEQF
TRBJ2-3 | once | TRBV11-3 | ASSSQVTDTQY
TRBJ1-1 | . | TRBV6-6 | ASSSPGQGRWAF
TRBJ2-7 | . | TRBV19 | ATQDRDTTYEQY
TRBJ2-6 | . | TRBV2 | ASTTGSGANVLT
TRBJ1-6 | . | TRBV27 | ASSWTGEASPLH
TRBJ2-2 | . | TRBV15 | ATSRGLDGSEFSGELF
TRBJ2-1 | . | TRBV6-4 | ASSVQPGLANEQF
TRBJ1-6 | . | TRBV27 | ASRWTGLNSPLH
TRBJ1-3 | few | TRBV7-9 | ASSQGGWRAPGNTIY